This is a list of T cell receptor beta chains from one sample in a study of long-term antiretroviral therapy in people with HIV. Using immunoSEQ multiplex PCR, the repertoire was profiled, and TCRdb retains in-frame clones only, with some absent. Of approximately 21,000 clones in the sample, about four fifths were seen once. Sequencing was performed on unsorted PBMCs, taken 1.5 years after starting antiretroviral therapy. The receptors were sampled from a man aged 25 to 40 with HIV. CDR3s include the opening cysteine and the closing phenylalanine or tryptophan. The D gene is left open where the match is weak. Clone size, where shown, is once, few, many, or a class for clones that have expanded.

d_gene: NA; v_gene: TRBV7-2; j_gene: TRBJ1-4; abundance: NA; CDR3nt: TGTGCCAGCAGCTTAGCGGGAGGGGCTGGGGAAAAACTGTTTTTT; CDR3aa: CASSLAGGAGEKLFF
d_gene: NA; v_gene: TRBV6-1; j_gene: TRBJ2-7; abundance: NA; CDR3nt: TGTGCCAGCAGACCACCGGGGCTCAGCTCCTACGAGCAGTACTTC; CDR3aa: CASRPPGLSSYEQYF
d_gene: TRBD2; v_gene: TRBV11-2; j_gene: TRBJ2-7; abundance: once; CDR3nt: TGTGCCAGCCGGGGGGGCGTAACCTCCTACGAGCAGTACTTC; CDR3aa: CASRGGVTSYEQYF
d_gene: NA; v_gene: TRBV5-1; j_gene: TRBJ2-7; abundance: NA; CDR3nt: TGCGCCAGCAGCTTAGACGGGGCTGTCTCATCCTACGAGCAGTACTTC; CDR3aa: CASSLDGAVSSYEQYF
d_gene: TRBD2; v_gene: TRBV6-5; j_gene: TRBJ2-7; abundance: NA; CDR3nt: TGTGCCAGCGGGACTAGCGGAGTCTCCTACGAGCAGTACTTC; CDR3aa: CASGTSGVSYEQYF
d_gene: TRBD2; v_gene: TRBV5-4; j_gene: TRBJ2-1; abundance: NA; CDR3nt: TGTGCCAGCAGACGACTAGCGGGAGACTACAATGAGCAGTTCTTC; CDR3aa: CASRRLAGDYNEQFF
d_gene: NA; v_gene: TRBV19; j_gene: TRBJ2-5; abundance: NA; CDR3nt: TGTGCCAGTAGTATACAGGGACAAGAGACCCAGTACTTC; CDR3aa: CASSIQGQETQYF
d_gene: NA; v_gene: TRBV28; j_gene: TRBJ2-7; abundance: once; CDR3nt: TGTGCCAGCAGTTCAGGGGTTGAAGAGCAGTACTTC; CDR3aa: CASSSGVEEQYF
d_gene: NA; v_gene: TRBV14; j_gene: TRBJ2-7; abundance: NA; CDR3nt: TGTGCCAGCAGCCCATACAGGGCGCGTGAGCAGTACTTC; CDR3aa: CASSPYRAREQYF
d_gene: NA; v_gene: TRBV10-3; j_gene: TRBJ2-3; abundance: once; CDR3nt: TGTGCCATCAGTGAGGTTGGGGGACCGACAGATACGCAGTATTTT; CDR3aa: CAISEVGGPTDTQYF
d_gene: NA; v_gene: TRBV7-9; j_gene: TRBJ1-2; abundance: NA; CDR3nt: TGTGCCAGCAGCTTAGTGGGGGGAGGAACTAACTATGGCTACACCTTC; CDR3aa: CASSLVGGGTNYGYTF
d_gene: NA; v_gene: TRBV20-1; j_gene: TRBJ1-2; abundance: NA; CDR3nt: TGCAGTGTGGGAACCTCGGGAGGCTACACCTTC; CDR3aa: CSVGTSGGYTF
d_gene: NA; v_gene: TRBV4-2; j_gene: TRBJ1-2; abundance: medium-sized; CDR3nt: TGTGCCAGCAGCCAAGGGGGGGGACCGGATGGCTACACCTTC; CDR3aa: CASSQGGGPDGYTF
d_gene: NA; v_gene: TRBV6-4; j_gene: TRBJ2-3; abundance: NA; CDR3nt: TGTGCCAGCAGCATCGCGAGCACAGATACGCAGTATTTT; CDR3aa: CASSIASTDTQYF
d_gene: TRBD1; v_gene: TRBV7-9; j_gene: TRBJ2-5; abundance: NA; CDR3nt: TGTGCCAGCAGTCTATATCACAGGGGGGAGACCCAGTACTTC; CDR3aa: CASSLYHRGETQYF
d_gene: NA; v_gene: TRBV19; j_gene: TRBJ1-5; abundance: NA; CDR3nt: TGTGCCAGTAGTATACCCCCTGGAAATCAGCCCCAGCATTTT; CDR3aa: CASSIPPGNQPQHF
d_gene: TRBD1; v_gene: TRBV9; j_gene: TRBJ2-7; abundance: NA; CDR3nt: TGTGCCAGCAGCGTAGGTACAGGGGTATACGAGCAGTACTTC; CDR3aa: CASSVGTGVYEQYF
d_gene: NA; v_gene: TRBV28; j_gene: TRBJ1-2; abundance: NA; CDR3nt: TGTGCCAGCAGTTTGGGAAGGGGCTACACCTTC; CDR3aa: CASSLGRGYTF
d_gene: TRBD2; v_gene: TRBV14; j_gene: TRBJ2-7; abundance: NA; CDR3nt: TGTGCCAGCAGCACCGGGACTAGCTCCTACGAGCAGTACTTC; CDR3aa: CASSTGTSSYEQYF
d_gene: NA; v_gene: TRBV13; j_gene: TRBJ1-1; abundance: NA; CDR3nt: TGTGCCAGCAGCTTAGGTAGGGACGGAACTTTCTTT; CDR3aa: CASSLGRDGTFF
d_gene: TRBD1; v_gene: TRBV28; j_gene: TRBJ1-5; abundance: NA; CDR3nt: TGTGCCAGCAGTCCACCACGGACAGGAGGGGATCAGCCCCAGCATTTT; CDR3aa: CASSPPRTGGDQPQHF
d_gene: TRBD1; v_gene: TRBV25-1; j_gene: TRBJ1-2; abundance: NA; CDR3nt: TGTGCCAGCAGAGGAGGAGGGGGCGGTGATTATGGCTACACCTTC; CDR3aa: CASRGGGGGDYGYTF
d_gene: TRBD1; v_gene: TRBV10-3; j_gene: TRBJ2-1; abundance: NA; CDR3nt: TGTGCCATCAGTGGGGGACAGGGAGCGTCCGTTAATGAGCAGTTCTTC; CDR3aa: CAISGGQGASVNEQFF
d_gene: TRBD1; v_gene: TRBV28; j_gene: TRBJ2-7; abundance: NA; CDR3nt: TGTGCCAGCAGATTGAGGGGGCACTCCTACGAGCAGTACTTC; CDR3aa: CASRLRGHSYEQYF
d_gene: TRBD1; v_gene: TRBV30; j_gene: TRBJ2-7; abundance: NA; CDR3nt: TGTGCCTGGAGTATTCCAGGGGGATACGAGCAGTACTTC; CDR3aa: CAWSIPGGYEQYF
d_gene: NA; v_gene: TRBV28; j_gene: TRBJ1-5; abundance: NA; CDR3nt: TGTGCCAGCAGCGGGACCCCCAGCAATCAGCCCCAGCATTTT; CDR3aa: CASSGTPSNQPQHF
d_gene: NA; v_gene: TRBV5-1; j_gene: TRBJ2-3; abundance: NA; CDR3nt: TGCGCCAGCAGCCGAGGGGGGCAAAGGGATACGCAGTATTTT; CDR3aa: CASSRGGQRDTQYF
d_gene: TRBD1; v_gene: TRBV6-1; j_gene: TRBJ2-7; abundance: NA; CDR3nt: TGTGCCAGCTGGGACAGGGGCCGTATCTACGAGCAGTACTTC; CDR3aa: CASWDRGRIYEQYF
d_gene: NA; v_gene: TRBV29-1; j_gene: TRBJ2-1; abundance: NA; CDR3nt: TGCAGCGCTTCCGCCGGCTCCTACAATGAGCAGTTCTTC; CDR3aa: CSASAGSYNEQFF
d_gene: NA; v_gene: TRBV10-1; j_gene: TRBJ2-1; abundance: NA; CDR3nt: TGCGCCAGCAGTAGTAATACAGTGAATGAGCAGTTCTTC; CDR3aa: CASSSNTVNEQFF
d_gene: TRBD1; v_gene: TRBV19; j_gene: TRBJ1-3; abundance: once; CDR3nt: TGTGCCAGTACCAAGACAGGGATCTCTGGAAACACCATATATTTT; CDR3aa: CASTKTGISGNTIYF
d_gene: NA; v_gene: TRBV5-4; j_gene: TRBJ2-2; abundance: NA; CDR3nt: TGTGCCAGCAGCACGGGACAAGCGAACACCGGGGAGCTGTTTTTT; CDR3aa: CASSTGQANTGELFF
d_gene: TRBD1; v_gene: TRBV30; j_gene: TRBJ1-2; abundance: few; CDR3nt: TGTGCCTGGAGTGTACGGGCCCAGAAAGGGGGCGATGGCTACACCTTC; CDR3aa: CAWSVRAQKGGDGYTF
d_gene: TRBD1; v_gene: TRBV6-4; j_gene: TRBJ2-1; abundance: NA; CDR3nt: TGTGCCAGCAGTGAAAGGACAGGGTCCTACAATGAGCAGTTCTTC; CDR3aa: CASSERTGSYNEQFF
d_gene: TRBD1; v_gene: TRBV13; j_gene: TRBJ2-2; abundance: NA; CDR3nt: TGTGCCAGCAGGCCCTGGGACAGCCTCACCGGGGAGCTGTTTTTT; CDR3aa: CASRPWDSLTGELFF
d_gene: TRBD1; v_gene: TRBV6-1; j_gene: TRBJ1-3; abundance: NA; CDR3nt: TGTGCCAGCCAAGATACAGGGGATGGAAACACCATATATTTT; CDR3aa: CASQDTGDGNTIYF
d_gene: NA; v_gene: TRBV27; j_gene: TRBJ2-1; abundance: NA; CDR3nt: TGTGCCAGCAGTTTATTCCATGAGCAGTTCTTC; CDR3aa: CASSLFHEQFF
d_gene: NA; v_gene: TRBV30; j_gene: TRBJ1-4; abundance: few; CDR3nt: TGTGCCTGTGAACATGAAAAACTGTTTTTT; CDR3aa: CACEHEKLFF